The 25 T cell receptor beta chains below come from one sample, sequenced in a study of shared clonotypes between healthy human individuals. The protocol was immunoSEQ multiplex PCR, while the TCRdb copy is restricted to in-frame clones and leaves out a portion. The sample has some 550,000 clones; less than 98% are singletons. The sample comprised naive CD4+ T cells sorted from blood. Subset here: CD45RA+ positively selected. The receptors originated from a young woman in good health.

The DNA of the CDR3 is TGTGCCAGCAGTTACCAGAGTCCTCCTAGCACAGATACGCAGTATTTT. It encodes CASSYQSPPSTDTQYF. The chain carries TRBV6-5 and TRBJ2-3; D gene unclear. This CDR3 region has 16 residues. V lost 2 bases to trimming and J lost 0 bases, with 12 bases between them. Germline V CDR1 and CDR2: MNHEY, SVGAGI.

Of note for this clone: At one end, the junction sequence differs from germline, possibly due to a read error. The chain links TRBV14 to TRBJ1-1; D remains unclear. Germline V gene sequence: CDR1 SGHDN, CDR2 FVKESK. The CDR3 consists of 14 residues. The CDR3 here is CANSQDLGITEAFF. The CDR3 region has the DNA TGTGCCAACAGCCAAGATCTGGGAATCACTGAAGCTTTCTTT.

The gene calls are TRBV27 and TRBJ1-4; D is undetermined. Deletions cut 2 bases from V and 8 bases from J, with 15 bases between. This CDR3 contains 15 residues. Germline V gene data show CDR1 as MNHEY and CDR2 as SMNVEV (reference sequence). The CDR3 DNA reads TGTGCCAGCAGTTTAGGTCGGGTCGACGGGGAAAAACTGTTTTTT. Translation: CASSLGRVDGEKLFF.

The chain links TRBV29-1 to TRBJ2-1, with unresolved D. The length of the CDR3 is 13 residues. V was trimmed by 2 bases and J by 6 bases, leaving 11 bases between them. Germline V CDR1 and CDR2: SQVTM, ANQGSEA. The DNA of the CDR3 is TGCAGCGTTGAACCTTCGATGGGCAATGAGCAGTTCTTC. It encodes CSVEPSMGNEQFF.

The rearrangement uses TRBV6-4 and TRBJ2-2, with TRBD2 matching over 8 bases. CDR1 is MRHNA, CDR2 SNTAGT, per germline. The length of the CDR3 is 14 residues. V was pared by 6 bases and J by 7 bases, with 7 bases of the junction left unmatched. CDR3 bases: TGTGCCAGCAGCAGACTAGCGTCTGGCGGGGAGCTGTTTTTT. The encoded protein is CASSRLASGGELFF.

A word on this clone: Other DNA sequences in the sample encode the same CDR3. Written as DNA, the CDR3 is TGCGCCAGCAGCTTGGCCAGAGCAAACACCGGGGAGCTGTTTTTT. This gives the protein CASSLARANTGELFF. The V call is TRBV5-1, the J call TRBJ2-2, with no clear D. Germline V CDR1 and CDR2: SGHRS, YFSETQ. The CDR3 loop spans 15 amino acids. Trimming removed 0 bases from V and 2 bases from J, with 8 bases in between.

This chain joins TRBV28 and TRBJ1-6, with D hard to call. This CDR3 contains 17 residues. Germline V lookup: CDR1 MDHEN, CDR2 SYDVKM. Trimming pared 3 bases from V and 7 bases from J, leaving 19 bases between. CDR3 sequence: CASSFGKDVRGNSPLHF. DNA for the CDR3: TGTGCCAGCAGTTTTGGTAAGGATGTCCGAGGGAATTCACCCCTCCACTTT.

CDR3 nucleotides: TGTGCCAGCAGTGAGGACAGGCAGGGGGCCAAAAACATTCAGTACTTC. Translating gives CASSEDRQGAKNIQYF. The rearrangement joins TRBV2 to TRBJ2-4; 7 nucleotides align to TRBD1. Germline CDR1 reads SNHLY; CDR2 reads FYNNEI. This CDR3 has 16 residues. The trim removed 3 bases at V and 1 base at J, leaving 6 bases unmatched.

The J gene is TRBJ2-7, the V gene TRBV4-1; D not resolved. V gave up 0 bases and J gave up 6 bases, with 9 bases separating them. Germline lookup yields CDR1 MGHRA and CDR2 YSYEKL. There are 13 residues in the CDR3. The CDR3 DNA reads TGCGCCAGCAGCCAAGATAGGGTAGGCGAGCAGTACTTC. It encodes CASSQDRVGEQYF.

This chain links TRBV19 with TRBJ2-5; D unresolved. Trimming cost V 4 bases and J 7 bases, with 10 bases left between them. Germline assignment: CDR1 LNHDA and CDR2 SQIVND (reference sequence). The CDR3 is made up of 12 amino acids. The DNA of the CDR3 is TGTGCCAGTAGTACAGTTATGGGGACCCAGTACTTC. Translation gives CASSTVMGTQYF.

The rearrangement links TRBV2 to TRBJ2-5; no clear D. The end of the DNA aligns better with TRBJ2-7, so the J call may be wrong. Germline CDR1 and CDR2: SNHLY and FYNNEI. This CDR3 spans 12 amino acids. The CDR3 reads CASRSGPYEQYF. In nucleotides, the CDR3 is TGTGCCAGCAGGTCCGGGCCCTACGAGCAGTACTTC.

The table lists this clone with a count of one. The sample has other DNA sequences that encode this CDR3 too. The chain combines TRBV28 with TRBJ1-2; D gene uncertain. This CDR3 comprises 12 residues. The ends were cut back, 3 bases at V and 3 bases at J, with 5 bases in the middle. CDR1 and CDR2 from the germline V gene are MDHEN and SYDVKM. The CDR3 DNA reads TGTGCCAGCAGTTTCATGGACTATGGCTACACCTTC. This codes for CASSFMDYGYTF.

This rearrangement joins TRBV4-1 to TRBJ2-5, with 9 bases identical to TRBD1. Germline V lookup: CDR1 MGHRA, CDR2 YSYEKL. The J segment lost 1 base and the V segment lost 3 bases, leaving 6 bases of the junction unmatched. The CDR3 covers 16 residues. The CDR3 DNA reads TGCGCCAGCAGCCAGATAGGGACAGGGTCCCAAGAGACCCAGTACTTC. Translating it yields CASSQIGTGSQETQYF.

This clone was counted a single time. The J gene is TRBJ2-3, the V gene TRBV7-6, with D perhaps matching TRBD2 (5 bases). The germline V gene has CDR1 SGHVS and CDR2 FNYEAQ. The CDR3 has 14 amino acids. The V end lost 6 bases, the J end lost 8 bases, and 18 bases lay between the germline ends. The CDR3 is CASSPGRGTATQYF. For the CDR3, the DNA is TGTGCCAGCAGTCCAGGACGGGGTACCGCTACGCAGTATTTT.

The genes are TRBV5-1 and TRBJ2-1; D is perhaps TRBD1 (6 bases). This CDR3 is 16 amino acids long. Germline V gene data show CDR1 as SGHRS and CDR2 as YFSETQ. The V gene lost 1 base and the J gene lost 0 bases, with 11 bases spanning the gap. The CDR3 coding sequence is TGCGCCAGCAGCTTGTTACAGGGTAGCTCCTACAATGAGCAGTTCTTC. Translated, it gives CASSLLQGSSYNEQFF.

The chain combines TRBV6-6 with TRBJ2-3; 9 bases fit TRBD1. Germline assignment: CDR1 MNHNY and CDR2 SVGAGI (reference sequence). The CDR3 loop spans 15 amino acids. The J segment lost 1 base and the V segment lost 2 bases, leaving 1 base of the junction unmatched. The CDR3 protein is CASSYGDRGTDTQYF. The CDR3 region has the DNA TGTGCCAGCAGTTACGGGGACAGGGGCACAGATACGCAGTATTTT.

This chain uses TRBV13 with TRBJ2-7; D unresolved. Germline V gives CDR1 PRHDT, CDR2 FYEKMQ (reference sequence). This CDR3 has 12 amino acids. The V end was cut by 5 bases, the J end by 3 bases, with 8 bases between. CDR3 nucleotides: TGTGCCAGCAGCCCCGGGCTCTACGAGCAGTACTTC. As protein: CASSPGLYEQYF.

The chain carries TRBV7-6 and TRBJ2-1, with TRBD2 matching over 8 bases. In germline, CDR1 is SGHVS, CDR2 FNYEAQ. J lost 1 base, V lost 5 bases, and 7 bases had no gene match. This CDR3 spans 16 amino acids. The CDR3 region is CASSPLGGRSYNEQFF. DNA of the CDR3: TGTGCCAGCAGCCCTCTGGGCGGGAGGTCCTACAATGAGCAGTTCTTC.

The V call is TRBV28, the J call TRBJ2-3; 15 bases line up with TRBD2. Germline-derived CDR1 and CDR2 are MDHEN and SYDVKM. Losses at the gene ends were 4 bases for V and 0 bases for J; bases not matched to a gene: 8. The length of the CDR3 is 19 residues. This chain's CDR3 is CASSWGLAGGDASTDTQYF. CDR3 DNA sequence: TGTGCCAGCAGTTGGGGACTAGCGGGAGGCGACGCTAGCACAGATACGCAGTATTTT. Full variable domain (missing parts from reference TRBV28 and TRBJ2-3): DVKVTQSSRYLVKRTGEKVFLECVQDMDHENMFWYRQDPGLGLRLIYFSYDVKMKEKGDIPEGYSVSREKKERFSLILESASTNQTSMYLCASSWGLAGGDASTDTQYFGPGTRLTVL.

CDR3 residues: CASSPFEQGASWTEAFF. The CDR3 bases are TGTGCCAGCTCACCATTCGAGCAGGGGGCTAGTTGGACTGAAGCTTTCTTT. V usage is TRBV18 and J usage is TRBJ1-1; 8 bases are a match to TRBD1. V dropped 2 bases and J dropped 5; count of bases not matched to a gene: 13. CDR1 KGHSH and CDR2 LQKENI come from the germline V gene. CDR3 length: 17 amino acids. The full variable domain, its missing parts supplied by reference TRBV18 and TRBJ1-1, is NAGVMQNPRHLVRRRGQEARLRCSPMKGHSHVYWYRQLPEEGLKFMVYLQKENIIDESGMPKERFSAEFPKEGPSILRIQQVVRGDSAAYFCASSPFEQGASWTEAFFGQGTRLTVV.

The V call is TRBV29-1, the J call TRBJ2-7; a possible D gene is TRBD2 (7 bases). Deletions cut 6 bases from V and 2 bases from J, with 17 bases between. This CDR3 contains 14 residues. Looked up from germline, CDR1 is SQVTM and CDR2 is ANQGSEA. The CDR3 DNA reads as TGCAGCGTAAGGGGGGCGGGAGTTGCCTACGAGCAGTACTTC. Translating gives CSVRGAGVAYEQYF.

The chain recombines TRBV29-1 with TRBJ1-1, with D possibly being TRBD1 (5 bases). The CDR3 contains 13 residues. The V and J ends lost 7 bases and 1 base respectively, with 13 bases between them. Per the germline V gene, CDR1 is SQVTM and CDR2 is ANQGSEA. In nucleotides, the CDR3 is TGCAGCGCCGCGACAGACCCGAACACTGAAGCTTTCTTT. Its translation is CSAATDPNTEAFF.

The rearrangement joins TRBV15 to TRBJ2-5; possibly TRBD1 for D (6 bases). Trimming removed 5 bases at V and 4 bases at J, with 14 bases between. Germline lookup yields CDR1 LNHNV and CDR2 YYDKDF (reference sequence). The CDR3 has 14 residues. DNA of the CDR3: TGTGCCACCAGCGGACAGATCTCACGAGAGACCCAGTACTTC. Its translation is CATSGQISRETQYF.

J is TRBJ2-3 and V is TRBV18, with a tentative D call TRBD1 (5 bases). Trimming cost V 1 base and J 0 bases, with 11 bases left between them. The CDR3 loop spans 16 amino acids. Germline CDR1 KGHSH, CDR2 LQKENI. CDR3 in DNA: TGTGCCAGCTCACCACTTGGACAAATTAGCACAGATACGCAGTATTTT. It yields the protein CASSPLGQISTDTQYF.

The CDR3 sequence is CASSPRAPSVRYNEQFF. The CDR3 coding sequence is TGTGCCAGCAGCCCGCGGGCCCCTAGCGTCCGTTACAATGAGCAGTTCTTC. The chain joins TRBV7-7 to TRBJ2-1; D may be TRBD2 (6 bases). The CDR3 totals 17 residues. Germline V gene data show CDR1 as SSHAT and CDR2 as FNYEAQ (reference sequence). V lost 5 bases to trimming and J lost 4 bases, with 21 bases between them.